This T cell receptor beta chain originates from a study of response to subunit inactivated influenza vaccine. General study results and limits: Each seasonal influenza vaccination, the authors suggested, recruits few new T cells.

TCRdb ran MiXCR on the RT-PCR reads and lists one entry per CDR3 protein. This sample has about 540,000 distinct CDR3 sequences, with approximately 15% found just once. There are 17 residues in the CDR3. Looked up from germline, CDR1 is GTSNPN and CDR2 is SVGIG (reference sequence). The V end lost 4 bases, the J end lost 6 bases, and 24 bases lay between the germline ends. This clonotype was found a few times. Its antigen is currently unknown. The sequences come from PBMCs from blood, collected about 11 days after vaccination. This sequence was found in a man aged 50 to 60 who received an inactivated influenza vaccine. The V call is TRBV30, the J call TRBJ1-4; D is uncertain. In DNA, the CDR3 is TGTGCCTGGACCCGACAACGAGACCATATCTCATATGAAAAACTGTTTTTT. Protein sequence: CAWTRQRDHISYEKLFF.